A single sample gave rise to the 8 T cell receptor beta chains below, sequenced in a study of blood T cell repertoires in COVID-19. Here immunoSEQ multiplex PCR was the method, and the copy in TCRdb shows in-frame clones only, minus some. Altogether roughly 83,000 clones are present, roughly 83% being singletons, with the ten largest covering 8%. The sequenced material came from peripheral blood. Receptors were obtained from a man between 45 and 60 years old with active COVID-19.

The chain has TRBV19 and TRBJ1-2; D is undetermined. Germline V gene lookup returns CDR1 LNHDA and CDR2 SQIVND (reference sequence). The V and J ends lost 7 bases and 8 bases respectively, with 17 bases between them. The CDR3 totals 13 residues. CDR3 DNA: TGTGCCAGTAACACTGCCAGGACGGGAGGCTACACCTTC. Protein: CASNTARTGGYTF. The full variable domain, completed using reference TRBV19 and TRBJ1-2, is DGGITQSPKYLFRKEGQNVTLSCEQNLNHDAMYWYRQDPGQGLRLIYYSQIVNDFQKGDIAEGYSVSREKKESFPLTVTSAQKNPTAFYLCASNTARTGGYTFGSGTRLTVV.

The chain joins TRBV6-5 to TRBJ2-7; 8 bases fit TRBD1. The germline gives CDR1 MNHEY, CDR2 SVGAGI. This CDR3 is 13 amino acids long. The ends lost 5 bases at V and 2 bases at J; junction bases unmatched: 2. The CDR3 DNA follows: TGTGCCAGCAGTACAGGGGGGACCTACGAGCAGTACTTC. As protein: CASSTGGTYEQYF.

A few counts support this clone. The chain is built from TRBV6-2 or TRBV6-3 and TRBJ1-5; the D gene is possibly TRBD1 (6 bases). The V end was cut by 6 bases, the J end by 6 bases, with 15 bases between. The CDR3 is made up of 14 amino acids. Looked up from germline, CDR1 is MNHEY and CDR2 is SVGEGT. Here the CDR3 reads CASRPTGSVQPQHF. For the CDR3, the DNA is TGTGCCAGCAGACCTACAGGGAGTGTTCAGCCCCAGCATTTT.

The genes are TRBV27 and TRBJ1-1; D not resolved. The germline CDR1 and CDR2 sequences are MNHEY and SMNVEV (reference sequence). Trimming removed 5 bases at V and 1 base at J, with 11 bases between. The CDR3 runs 14 residues. CDR3 sequence: CASSTPGRNTEAFF. CDR3 sequence (DNA): TGTGCCAGCAGTACCCCGGGTAGGAACACTGAAGCTTTCTTT.

This clone has just one count. The chain employs TRBV9 and TRBJ1-6; 10 positions match TRBD1. The CDR3 sequence is 16 residues long. Germline V CDR1 and CDR2: SGDLS, YYNGEE. The ends lost 3 bases at V and 8 bases at J; junction bases unmatched: 8. This chain's CDR3 is CASSASTGTGDSPLHF. The CDR3 DNA follows: TGTGCCAGCAGCGCATCCACCGGGACAGGGGATTCACCCCTCCACTTT. Filled out from reference TRBV9 and TRBJ1-6, the complete variable domain reads DSGVTQTPKHLITATGQRVTLRCSPRSGDLSVYWYQQSLDQGLQFLIQYYNGEERAKGNILERFSAQQFPDLHSELNLSSLELGDSALYFCASSASTGTGDSPLHFGNGTRLTVT.

The V and J genes are TRBV5-1 and TRBJ2-7, with 7 bases lining up with TRBD1. This CDR3 spans 15 amino acids. Germline CDR1 SGHRS, CDR2 YFSETQ. The V gene end was trimmed by 0 bases and the J gene end by 4 bases; junction bases not matched to a gene: 7. The CDR3 DNA follows: TGCGCCAGCAGCTTGGGCCCAGGGGGTACGTACGAGCAGTACTTC. It specifies CASSLGPGGTYEQYF.

The rearrangement uses TRBV11-3 and TRBJ2-2; tentatively, D is TRBD2 (6 bases). V lost 5 bases and J lost 4, with 20 bases in between. The germline V gene encodes CDR1 SGHNT and CDR2 YENEEA. The CDR3 contains 17 residues. This CDR3 reads CASSPGTSAEGTGELFF. As DNA, the CDR3 is TGTGCCAGCAGCCCAGGGACGAGCGCGGAGGGCACCGGGGAGCTGTTTTTT.

The chain recombines TRBV5-6 with TRBJ1-6, with 7 bases lining up with TRBD1. V shed 4 bases and J 8 bases; nucleotides not matched to a gene: 3. The CDR3 has 13 residues. CDR1 is SGHDT, CDR2 YYEEEE, per germline. The CDR3 coding sequence is TGTGCCAGCAGCCCGGACAGGCATTCACCCCTCCACTTT. The encoded protein is CASSPDRHSPLHF.